Below, 26 T cell receptor beta chains from the same sample are listed, as sequenced in a study of shared clonotypes between healthy human individuals. The repertoire was sequenced with immunoSEQ multiplex PCR; TCRdb's copy has only in-frame clones and lacks some. The sample includes about half a million clones, 70% to 80% seen only once; the top ten take over 10%. The specimen sequenced was PBMCs. The source of these receptors is a woman in her forties in good health. Some clones in this sample may be carry-over from other donors' samples.

V usage is TRBV28 and J usage is TRBJ2-7, with D possibly being TRBD2 (6 bases). The V end was cut by 5 bases, the J end by 5 bases, with 10 bases between. In germline, CDR1 is MDHEN, CDR2 SYDVKM. There are 12 residues in the CDR3. This CDR3 is CASSGGVHEQYF. The CDR3 DNA reads TGTGCCAGCAGTGGCGGGGTCCACGAGCAGTACTTC.

J is TRBJ2-2 and V is TRBV6-6; D remains ambiguous. V lost 7 bases to trimming and J lost 6 bases, with 9 bases between them. Germline CDR1 is MNHNY and CDR2 is SVGAGI (reference sequence). The CDR3 is made up of 12 amino acids. CDR3 sequence: CASTHFPGELFF. As DNA, the CDR3 is TGTGCCAGCACCCATTTTCCCGGGGAGCTGTTTTTT.

This clone was counted a few times. This chain connects TRBV30 to TRBJ1-3; no clear D. Trimming left V 0 bases short and J 4 bases short, with 4 bases between. There are 12 residues in the CDR3. The V gene's germline CDR1 is GTSNPN and CDR2 SVGIG (reference sequence). The CDR3 sequence: CAWSVGGNTIYF. In DNA, the CDR3 is TGTGCCTGGAGTGTCGGAGGAAACACCATATATTTT.

J is TRBJ2-3 and V is TRBV2; D not resolved. This CDR3 has 14 amino acids. In germline, CDR1 is SNHLY, CDR2 FYNNEI. With 1 base removed from V and 4 bases from J, the gap between germline ends came to 9 bases. The CDR3 reads CASSEGLRADTQYF. DNA for the CDR3: TGTGCCAGCAGTGAAGGTTTAAGGGCAGATACGCAGTATTTT.

V is TRBV28 and J is TRBJ2-1; D is uncertain. Germline CDR1 reads MDHEN; CDR2 reads SYDVKM. The CDR3 totals 14 residues. The V end was cut by 3 bases, the J end by 7 bases, with 13 bases between. The CDR3 DNA reads TGTGCCAGCAGTTTCCCCGGGCGAAGGAATGAGCAGTTCTTC. This translates into CASSFPGRRNEQFF.

Concerning this clone itself: Compared with germline, one end of the junction differs, possibly owing to a read error. The chain is built from TRBV30 and TRBJ1-1, with D hard to call. Germline CDR1 and CDR2: GTSNPN and SVGIG (reference sequence). The CDR3 spans 12 residues. As DNA, the CDR3 is TGTGCCAGGAGAGCCTGGAACACTGAAGCTTTCTTT. It specifies CARRAWNTEAFF.

About this clone: The same CDR3 arises from other DNA sequences in this sample as well. The chain is built from TRBV5-1 and TRBJ2-5, with TRBD2 identical over 8 bases. CDR3 size: 15 residues. The trim removed 3 bases at V and 4 bases at J, leaving 8 bases unmatched. The germline V gene encodes CDR1 SGHRS and CDR2 YFSETQ. CDR3 amino acids: CASSSTSGSGETQYF. For the CDR3, the DNA is TGCGCCAGCAGCTCAACGAGCGGGAGCGGAGAGACCCAGTACTTC.

The rearrangement joins TRBV19 to TRBJ2-7, with 9 bases matching TRBD2. Germline V gene data show CDR1 as LNHDA and CDR2 as SQIVND (reference sequence). With 5 bases clipped from V and 2 bases from J, the junction kept 13 bases outside the gene matches. The CDR3 covers 17 residues. Here the CDR3 DNA reads TGTGCCAGTAGTGCGCCAGCGGCTAGCGGGAATACCTACGAGCAGTACTTC. Encoded protein: CASSAPAASGNTYEQYF.

This clone was seen only a few times. Other DNA sequences from this sample encode an identical CDR3 as well. The chain is built from TRBV28 and TRBJ2-7; the match to TRBD1 covers 11 bases. The CDR3 covers 14 residues. Trimming cost V 2 bases and J 6 bases; bases outside gene matches: 3. CDR1 is MDHEN, CDR2 SYDVKM, per germline. The CDR3 nucleotides are TGTGCCAGCAGTTTAGGACAGGGGGCCAGCGAGCAGTACTTC. It translates to CASSLGQGASEQYF. The variable domain in full, with the rest retrieved from reference TRBV28 and TRBJ2-7, is DVKVTQSSRYLVKRTGEKVFLECVQDMDHENMFWYRQDPGLGLRLIYFSYDVKMKEKGDIPEGYSVSREKKERFSLILESASTNQTSMYLCASSLGQGASEQYFGPGTRLTVT.

Here the CDR3 reads CASSIPWGRYNEQFF. The CDR3 coding sequence is TGTGCCAGTAGTATCCCATGGGGGAGATACAATGAGCAGTTCTTC. J is TRBJ2-1 and V is TRBV19; perhaps D is TRBD1 or TRBD2 (5 bases each). Germline loops: CDR1 LNHDA, CDR2 SQIVND (reference sequence). V lost 3 bases and J 4 bases, leaving 13 bases between the germline ends. CDR3 size: 15 residues. Supplemented by reference TRBV19 and TRBJ2-1, the full variable domain reads DGGITQSPKYLFRKEGQNVTLSCEQNLNHDAMYWYRQDPGQGLRLIYYSQIVNDFQKGDIAEGYSVSREKKESFPLTVTSAQKNPTAFYLCASSIPWGRYNEQFFGPGTRLTVL.

The V call is TRBV5-4, the J call TRBJ2-5, with D possibly being TRBD1 (5 bases). The V gene lost 2 bases and the J gene lost 4 bases, with 9 bases spanning the gap. Per germline, CDR1 SGHNT and CDR2 YYREEE (reference sequence). This CDR3 is built from 13 residues. The CDR3 DNA sequence: TGTGCCAGCAGCTTATCAGGGCGAGAGACCCAGTACTTC. Its protein product is CASSLSGRETQYF.

This chain links TRBV7-9 with TRBJ2-7, with D hard to call. The CDR3 extends over 13 amino acids. Trimming stripped 5 bases from V and 2 bases from J, with 10 bases between. Germline V gene data show CDR1 as SEHNR and CDR2 as FQNEAQ (reference sequence). CDR3 protein: CASSPQNTYEQYF. In DNA, the CDR3 is TGTGCCAGCAGCCCACAAAACACCTACGAGCAGTACTTC.

The CDR3 DNA reads as TGTGCCAGCAGTGAAGCGCTTCAAAAGGGGCCCACCCCCCCAGGGGCCAACGTCCTGACTTTC. It is translated as CASSEALQKGPTPPGANVLTF. The chain employs TRBV2 and TRBJ2-6; the D gene is possibly TRBD1 (5 bases). Trimming removed 0 bases from V and 4 bases from J, with 25 bases in between. The CDR3 length is 21 residues. CDR1 is SNHLY, CDR2 FYNNEI, per germline.

In its sample, this clone was seen once. This chain connects TRBV4-2 to TRBJ2-3; 7 bases map to TRBD2. V was pared by 6 bases and J by 1 base, with 10 bases of the junction left unmatched. In germline, CDR1 is LGHNA, CDR2 YNFKEQ. CDR3 length equals 16 residues. CDR3 sequence (DNA): TGTGCCAGCAGTCCTATGGGGGGGTGGGGCACAGATACGCAGTATTTT. Its translation is CASSPMGGWGTDTQYF.

The chain combines TRBV18 with TRBJ2-1; D uncertain. The germline V gene encodes CDR1 KGHSH and CDR2 LQKENI. CDR3 length: 13 amino acids. The germline V and J ends were trimmed by 3 bases and 9 bases, with 12 bases remaining between them. CDR3 in amino acids: CASSPFSGPEQFF. The CDR3 nucleotides are TGTGCCAGCTCACCCTTTAGTGGGCCTGAGCAGTTCTTC.

The rearrangement joins TRBV10-3 to TRBJ1-5; D ambiguous. Germline V gene sequence: CDR1 ENHRY, CDR2 SYGVKD. This CDR3 comprises 15 residues. V was clipped by 0 bases and J by 2 bases, with 8 bases between them. The CDR3 DNA reads as TGTGCCATCAGTGAGTCTCAGGTTGGCAATCAGCCCCAGCATTTT. Translation: CAISESQVGNQPQHF.

The chain recombines TRBV5-4 with TRBJ2-7, with D possibly called TRBD1 or TRBD2 (5 bases each). CDR1 SGHNT and CDR2 YYREEE come from the germline V gene (reference sequence). With 10 bases removed from V and 5 bases from J, the gap between germline ends came to 19 bases. This CDR3 is built from 13 residues. The CDR3 loop is CAAGTRGFDEQYF. The DNA of the CDR3 is TGTGCCGCCGGAACTAGGGGTTTCGACGAGCAGTACTTC.

This clone was counted a few times. The V gene is TRBV18, the J gene TRBJ1-1; D not resolved. Trimming removed 4 bases from V and 3 bases from J, with 12 bases in between. Germline V gene sequence: CDR1 KGHSH, CDR2 LQKENI. The CDR3 loop spans 14 amino acids. The DNA for the CDR3 is TGTGCCAGCTCACGAGAGGTTGTGGACACTGAAGCTTTCTTT. The encoded protein is CASSREVVDTEAFF.

The rearrangement links TRBV10-3 to TRBJ1-1; D is unclear. The germline CDR1 and CDR2 sequences are ENHRY and SYGVKD. This CDR3 contains 11 residues. CDR3 nucleotide sequence: TGTGGAGTTACTAGTTCCGGAGAAGCTTTCTTT. Translated, it gives CGVTSSGEAFF.

This chain connects TRBV28 to TRBJ2-4; TRBD2 might be the D (6 bases). This CDR3 has 15 amino acids. V was trimmed by 5 bases and J by 9 bases, leaving 20 bases between them. CDR1 is MDHEN, CDR2 SYDVKM, per germline. The DNA for the CDR3 is TGTGCCAGCAGTCGGATGGTAGGGGAGGTTACCATTCAGTACTTC. Its protein product is CASSRMVGEVTIQYF.

This chain joins TRBV7-2 and TRBJ1-5, with D possibly matching TRBD1 (6 bases). V lost 4 bases to trimming and J lost 6 bases, with 19 bases between them. Germline V gene lookup returns CDR1 SGHTA and CDR2 FQGNSA. CDR3 size: 16 residues. The CDR3 DNA follows: TGTGCCAGCAGCTCACCGTTCCGGGAAGGGGGTCAGCCCCAGCATTTT. This sequence encodes CASSSPFREGGQPQHF.

This chain links TRBV10-2 with TRBJ2-1; 10 bases are a match to TRBD2. This CDR3 region has 15 residues. CDR1 is WSHSY, CDR2 SAAADI, per germline. The V and J ends lost 3 bases and 7 bases, in that order; junction bases with no gene match: 6. As DNA, the CDR3 is TGCGCCAGCAGTGACAATCTAGCGGGAGTAAATGAGCAGTTCTTC. This gives the protein CASSDNLAGVNEQFF.

The CDR3 nucleotides are TGCAGCGTTGAACCCCAGACAGGATTGAAACAAGAGACCCAGTACTTC. It codes for CSVEPQTGLKQETQYF. The chain employs TRBV29-1 and TRBJ2-5, with a tentative D call TRBD1 (6 bases). Between the trimmed V and J ends, which lost 2 bases and 2 bases, there was a span of 18 bases. Per the germline V gene, CDR1 is SQVTM and CDR2 is ANQGSEA. This CDR3 has 16 residues.

The genes are TRBV5-1 and TRBJ1-2; tentative D call: TRBD1 (5 bases). CDR3 length: 15 amino acids. V lost 6 bases and J lost 3, with 18 bases in between. Looked up from germline, CDR1 is SGHRS and CDR2 is YFSETQ. CDR3 loop: CASTFRVRFDYGYTF. As DNA, the CDR3 is TGCGCCAGCACTTTCAGGGTTCGTTTTGACTATGGCTACACCTTC. The entire variable domain, with the rest obtained from reference TRBV5-1 and TRBJ1-2, is as follows: KAGVTQTPRYLIKTRGQQVTLSCSPISGHRSVSWYQQTPGQGLQFLFEYFSETQRNKGNFPGRFSGRQFSNSRSEMNVSTLELGDSALYLCASTFRVRFDYGYTFGSGTRLTVV.

The rearrangement links TRBV29-1 to TRBJ2-7, with D tentatively TRBD1 (6 bases). Germline V gene sequence: CDR1 SQVTM, CDR2 ANQGSEA. Trimming left V 8 bases short and J 2 bases short, with 22 bases between. The length of the CDR3 is 15 residues. CDR3 coding DNA: TGCAGCATTCCAGTCACAGGGCGGCCGACCTACGAGCAGTACTTC. It encodes CSIPVTGRPTYEQYF.

This chain uses TRBV7-9 with TRBJ2-5; a weak D match, TRBD2 (5 bases). With the DNA end fitting TRBJ2-7 better, the J assignment may be wrong. The CDR3 runs to 12 residues. Looked up from germline, CDR1 is SEHNR and CDR2 is FQNEAQ (reference sequence). The CDR3 protein is CASRGNGYEQYF. The DNA of the CDR3 is TGTGCCAGCCGAGGGAACGGCTACGAGCAGTACTTC.